This is a list of T cell receptor beta chains from one sample in a study of OX40 agonist ivuxolimab in advanced cancers. Here immunoSEQ multiplex PCR was the method, and the copy in TCRdb shows in-frame clones only, minus some. The sample shows tens of thousands of clones, 80% to 90% of them seen only once. This specimen was CD4+ or CD8+ T cells sorted from blood, taken in a trial of the OX40 agonist ivuxolimab. The receptor set was obtained from an adult with an advanced solid tumor such as melanoma, head and neck, liver or kidney cancer. CDR3s include the opening cysteine and the closing phenylalanine or tryptophan. The order of the fields is clone size, J gene, V gene, D gene, CDR3 DNA, CDR3 protein. A D gene is named only where the DNA matches it firmly. Not every row has a clone size; where given, it reads once, few, many or a size class.

.	TRBJ1-2	TRBV10-3	TRBD1	TGTGCCATCAGAGGGACAGAGCCTAACTATGGCTACACCTTC	CAIRGTEPNYGYTF
.	TRBJ1-5	TRBV6-1	.	TGTGCCAGCAGTGAAGGCCGTCAGCCCCAGCATTTT	CASSEGRQPQHF
.	TRBJ2-1	TRBV30	.	TGTGCCTGGAGGGGGATGGGGGCAGGCAATGAGCAGTTCTTC	CAWRGMGAGNEQFF
.	TRBJ2-7	TRBV4-1	TRBD1	TGCGCCAGCAGCCAGCCAGACAGGGTAGACGAGCAGTACTTC	CASSQPDRVDEQYF
.	TRBJ2-3	TRBV9	.	TGTGCCAGCAGCCCACGACGCGGCACAGATACGCAGTATTTT	CASSPRRGTDTQYF
.	TRBJ1-2	TRBV5-6	TRBD1	TGTGCCAGCAGCTTAGGTAGTACGGGACAGGACCTTTATGGCTACACCTTC	CASSLGSTGQDLYGYTF
.	TRBJ1-1	TRBV14	.	TGTGCCAGCAGCCCAAACCCGGCCGGGGGAAGTGAAGCTTTCTTT	CASSPNPAGGSEAFF
.	TRBJ2-3	TRBV11-3	TRBD1	TGTGCCAGCAGCCGCGACAGGGGGCTCACAGATACGCAGTATTTT	CASSRDRGLTDTQYF
.	TRBJ2-7	TRBV9	TRBD2	TGTGCCAGCAGCGCGGGGGGGGAGGTGAGGAACGAGCAGTACTTC	CASSAGGEVRNEQYF
.	TRBJ1-5	TRBV9	TRBD1	TGTGCCAGCAGCGTAGGGACAGGGGTAGGCCAGCCCCAGCATTTT	CASSVGTGVGQPQHF
.	TRBJ1-4	TRBV14	.	TGTGCCAGCAGCCTCGGGACCATTAGGGGTGAAAAACTGTTTTTT	CASSLGTIRGEKLFF
.	TRBJ1-5	TRBV7-2	TRBD1	TGTGCCAGCAGCCCCGGGACAGGGTCGGGCAATCAGCCCCAGCATTTT	CASSPGTGSGNQPQHF
once	TRBJ2-1	TRBV28	TRBD2	TGTGCCACCAACGGCGGGAGCGTTGGTGAGCAGTTCTTC	CATNGGSVGEQFF
.	TRBJ1-3	TRBV2	.	TGTGCCAGCAGTCGAAGATTACAGGAGAAAACTGGAAACACCATATATTTT	CASSRRLQEKTGNTIYF
few	TRBJ2-5	TRBV7-2	.	TGTGCCAGCAGCTTAGCAGAACTTAAGCAAGAGACCCAGTACTTC	CASSLAELKQETQYF
.	TRBJ2-3	TRBV21-1	.	TGTGCCAGCAGCAGGTATACAGATACGCAGTATTTT	CASSRYTDTQYF
.	TRBJ2-6	TRBV23-1	.	TGCGCCAGCAGTGGATCGAATTACTGGGCCAACGTCCTGACTTTC	CASSGSNYWANVLTF
.	TRBJ2-7	TRBV30	.	TGTGCCTGGAGTGTATTGGGTTCCCCTTACGAGCAGTACTTC	CAWSVLGSPYEQYF